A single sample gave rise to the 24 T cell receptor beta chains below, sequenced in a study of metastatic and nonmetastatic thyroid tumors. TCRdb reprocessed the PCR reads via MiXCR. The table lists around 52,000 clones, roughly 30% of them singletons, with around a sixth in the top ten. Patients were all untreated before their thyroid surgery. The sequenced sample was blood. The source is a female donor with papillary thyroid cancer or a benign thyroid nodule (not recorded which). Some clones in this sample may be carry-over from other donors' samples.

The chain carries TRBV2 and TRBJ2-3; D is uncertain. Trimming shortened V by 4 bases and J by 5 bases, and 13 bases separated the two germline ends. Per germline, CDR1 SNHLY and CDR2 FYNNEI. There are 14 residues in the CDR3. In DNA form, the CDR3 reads TGTGCCAGCAGTGTTGCCAGGTTGCAAGATACGCAGTATTTT. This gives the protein CASSVARLQDTQYF.

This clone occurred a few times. The DNA for the CDR3 is TGTGCCAGCAGCGAACGCGGACAGAAGAACACTGAAGCTTTCTTT. Translation gives CASSERGQKNTEAFF. The chain uses TRBV2 and TRBJ1-1, with D possibly being TRBD1 (6 bases). CDR3 length equals 15 residues. The ends were cut back, 6 bases at V and 1 base at J, with 15 bases in the middle. CDR1 and CDR2 (germline): SNHLY, FYNNEI.

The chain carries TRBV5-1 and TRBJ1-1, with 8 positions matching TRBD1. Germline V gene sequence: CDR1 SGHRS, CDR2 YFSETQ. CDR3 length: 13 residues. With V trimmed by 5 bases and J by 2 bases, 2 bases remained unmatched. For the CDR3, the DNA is TGCGCCAGCAGAGGACAGGGAAACACTGAAGCTTTCTTT. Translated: CASRGQGNTEAFF.

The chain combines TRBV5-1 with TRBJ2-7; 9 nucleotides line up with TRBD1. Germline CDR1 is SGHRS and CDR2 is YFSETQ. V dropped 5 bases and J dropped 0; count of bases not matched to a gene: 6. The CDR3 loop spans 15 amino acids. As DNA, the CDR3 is TGCGCCAGCAGTATGGGACAGGGAAGCTCCTACGAGCAGTACTTC. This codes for CASSMGQGSSYEQYF.

The CDR3 DNA follows: TGCGCCAGCAGCTCGGGACAGGGCTACGAGCAGTACTTC. The encoded protein is CASSSGQGYEQYF. The chain is built from TRBV4-1 and TRBJ2-7; 9 nucleotides align to TRBD1. V lost 5 bases, J lost 3 bases, and 2 bases stayed unmatched. The CDR3 consists of 13 residues. Germline assignment: CDR1 MGHRA and CDR2 YSYEKL.

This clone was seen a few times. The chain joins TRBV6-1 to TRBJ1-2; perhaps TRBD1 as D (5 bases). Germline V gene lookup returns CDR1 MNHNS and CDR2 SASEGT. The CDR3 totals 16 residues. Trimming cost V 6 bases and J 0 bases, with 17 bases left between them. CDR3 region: CASRPLGGPSNYGYTF. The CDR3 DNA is TGTGCCAGCAGGCCTCTCGGGGGTCCCTCTAACTATGGCTACACCTTC.

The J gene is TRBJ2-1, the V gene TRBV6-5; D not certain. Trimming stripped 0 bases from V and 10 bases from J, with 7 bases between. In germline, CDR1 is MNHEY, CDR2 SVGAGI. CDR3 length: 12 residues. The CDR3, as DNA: TGTGCCAGCAGTTACTCGGTGGGAGAGCAGTTCTTC. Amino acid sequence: CASSYSVGEQFF.

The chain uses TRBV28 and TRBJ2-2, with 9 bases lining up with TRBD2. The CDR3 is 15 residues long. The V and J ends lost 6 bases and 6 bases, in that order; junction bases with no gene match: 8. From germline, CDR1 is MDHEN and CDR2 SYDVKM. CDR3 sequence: CASSPIAGVSGELFF. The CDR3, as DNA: TGTGCCAGCAGCCCAATAGCGGGAGTATCCGGGGAGCTGTTTTTT.

In DNA form, the CDR3 reads TGCAGTGCTAGAGAGGCGTCTAGCGTTCAGGAGACCCAGTACTTC. Residues: CSAREASSVQETQYF. This chain links TRBV20-1 with TRBJ2-5, with D possibly being TRBD2 (6 bases). V lost 0 bases to trimming and J lost 5 bases, with 16 bases between them. The CDR3 contains 15 residues. From germline, CDR1 is DFQATT and CDR2 SNEGSKA (reference sequence).

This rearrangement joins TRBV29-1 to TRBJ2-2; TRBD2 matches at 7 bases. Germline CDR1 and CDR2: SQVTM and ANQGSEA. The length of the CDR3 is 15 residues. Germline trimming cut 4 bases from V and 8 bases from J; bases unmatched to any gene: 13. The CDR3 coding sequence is TGCAGCGTTGGGGGGTGGGAGGGCCCAGGAGGGGAGCTGTTTTTT. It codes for CSVGGWEGPGGELFF.

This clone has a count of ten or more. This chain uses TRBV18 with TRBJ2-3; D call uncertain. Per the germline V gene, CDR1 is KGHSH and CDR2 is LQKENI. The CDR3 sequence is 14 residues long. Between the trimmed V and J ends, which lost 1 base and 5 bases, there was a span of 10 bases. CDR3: CASSPRTDQDTQYF. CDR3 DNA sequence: TGTGCCAGCTCACCACGGACGGACCAAGATACGCAGTATTTT.

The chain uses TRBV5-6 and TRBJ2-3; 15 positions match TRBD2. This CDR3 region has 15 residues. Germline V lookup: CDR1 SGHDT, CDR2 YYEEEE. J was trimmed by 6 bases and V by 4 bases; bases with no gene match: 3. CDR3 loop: CASSRTSGGADTQYF. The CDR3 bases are TGTGCCAGCAGCCGGACTAGCGGGGGGGCTGATACGCAGTATTTT. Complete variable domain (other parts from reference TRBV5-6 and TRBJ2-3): DAGVTQSPTHLIKTRGQQVTLRCSPKSGHDTVSWYQQALGQGPQFIFQYYEEEERQRGNFPDRFSGHQFPNYSSELNVNALLLGDSALYLCASSRTSGGADTQYFGPGTRLTVL.

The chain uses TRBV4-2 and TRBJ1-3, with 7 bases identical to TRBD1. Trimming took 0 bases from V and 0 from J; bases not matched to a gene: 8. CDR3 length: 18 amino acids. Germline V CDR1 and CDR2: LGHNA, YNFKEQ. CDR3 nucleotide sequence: TGTGCCAGCAGCCAAGAACGGGACAGCGGGCACTCTGGAAACACCATATATTTT. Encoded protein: CASSQERDSGHSGNTIYF.

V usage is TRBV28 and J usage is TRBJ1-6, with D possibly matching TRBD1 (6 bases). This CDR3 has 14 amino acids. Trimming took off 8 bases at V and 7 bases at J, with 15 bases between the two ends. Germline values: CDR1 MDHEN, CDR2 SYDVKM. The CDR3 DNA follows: TGTGCCAGCCTCAGGGGAGGGGGGAATTCACCCCTCCACTTT. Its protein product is CASLRGGGNSPLHF.

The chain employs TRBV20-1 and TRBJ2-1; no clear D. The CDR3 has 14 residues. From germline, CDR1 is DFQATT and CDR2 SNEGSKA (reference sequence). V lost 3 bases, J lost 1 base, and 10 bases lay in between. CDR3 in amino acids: CSASLSVSYNEQFF. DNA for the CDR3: TGCAGTGCTAGTTTGTCGGTATCCTACAATGAGCAGTTCTTC.

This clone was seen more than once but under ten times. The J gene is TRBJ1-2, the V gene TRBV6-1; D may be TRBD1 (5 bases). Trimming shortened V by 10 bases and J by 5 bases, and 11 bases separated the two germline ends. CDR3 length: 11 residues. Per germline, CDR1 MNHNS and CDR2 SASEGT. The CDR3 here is CATGGTYGYTF. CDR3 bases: TGTGCCACCGGGGGGACTTATGGCTACACCTTC.

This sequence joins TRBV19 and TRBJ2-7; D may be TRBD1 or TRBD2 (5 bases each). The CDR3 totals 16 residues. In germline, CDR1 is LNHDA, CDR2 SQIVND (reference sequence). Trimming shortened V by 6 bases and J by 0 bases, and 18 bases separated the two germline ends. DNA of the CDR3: TGTGCCAGTAGCCCCAAGGGACGGGCCAACTCCTACGAGCAGTACTTC. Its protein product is CASSPKGRANSYEQYF.

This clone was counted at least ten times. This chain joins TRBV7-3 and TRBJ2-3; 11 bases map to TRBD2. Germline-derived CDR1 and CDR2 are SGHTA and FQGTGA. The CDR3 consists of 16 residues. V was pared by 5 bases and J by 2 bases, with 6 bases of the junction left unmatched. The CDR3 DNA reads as TGTGCCAGCAGCCCGGTAGCGGGAGGGACCACAGATACGCAGTATTTT. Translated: CASSPVAGGTTDTQYF. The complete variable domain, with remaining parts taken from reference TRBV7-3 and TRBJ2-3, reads GAGVSQTPSNKVTEKGKYVELRCDPISGHTALYWYRQSLGQGPEFLIYFQGTGAADDSGLPNDRFFAVRPEGSVSTLKIQRTERGDSAVYLCASSPVAGGTTDTQYFGPGTRLTVL.

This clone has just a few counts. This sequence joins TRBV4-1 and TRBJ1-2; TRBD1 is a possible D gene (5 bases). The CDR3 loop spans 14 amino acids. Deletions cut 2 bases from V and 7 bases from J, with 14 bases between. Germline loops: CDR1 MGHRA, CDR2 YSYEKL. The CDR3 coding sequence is TGCGCCAGCAGCCAACGGACATTCAATACTGGCTACACCTTC. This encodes CASSQRTFNTGYTF.

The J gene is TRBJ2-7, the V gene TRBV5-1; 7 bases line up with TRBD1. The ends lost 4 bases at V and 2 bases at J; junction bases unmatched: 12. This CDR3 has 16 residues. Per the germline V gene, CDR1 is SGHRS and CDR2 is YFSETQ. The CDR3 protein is CASSTGRDRYPYEQYF. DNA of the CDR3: TGCGCCAGCAGCACAGGCCGGGACAGATACCCCTACGAGCAGTACTTC.

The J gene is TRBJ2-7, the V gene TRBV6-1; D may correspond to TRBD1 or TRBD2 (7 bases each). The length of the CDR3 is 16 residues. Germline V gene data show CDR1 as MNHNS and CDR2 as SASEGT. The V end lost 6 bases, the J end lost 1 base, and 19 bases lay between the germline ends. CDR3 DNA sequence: TGTGCCAGCAGAAGCTACTCAGGGGGGGGATCCTACGAGCAGTACTTC. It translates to CASRSYSGGGSYEQYF.

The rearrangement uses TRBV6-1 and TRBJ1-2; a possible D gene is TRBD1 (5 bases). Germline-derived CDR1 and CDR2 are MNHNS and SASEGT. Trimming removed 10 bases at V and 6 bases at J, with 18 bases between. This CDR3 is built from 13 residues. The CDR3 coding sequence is TGTGCCATCCCCCTAGGGGCCTTAGATGGCTACACCTTC. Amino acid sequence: CAIPLGALDGYTF.

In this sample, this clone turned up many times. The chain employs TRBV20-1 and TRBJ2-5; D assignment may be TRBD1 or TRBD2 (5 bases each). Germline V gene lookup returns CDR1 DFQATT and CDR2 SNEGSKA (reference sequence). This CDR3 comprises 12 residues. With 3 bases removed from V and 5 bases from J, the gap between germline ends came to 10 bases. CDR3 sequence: CSARTWGETQYF. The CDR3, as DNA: TGCAGTGCTAGGACCTGGGGGGAGACCCAGTACTTC.

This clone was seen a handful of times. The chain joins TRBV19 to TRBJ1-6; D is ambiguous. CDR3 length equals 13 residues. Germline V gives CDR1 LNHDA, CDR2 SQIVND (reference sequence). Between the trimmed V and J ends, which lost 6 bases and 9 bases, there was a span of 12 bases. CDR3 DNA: TGTGCCAGTAGGGAGCAGGAGAGTTCACCCCTCCACTTT. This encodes CASREQESSPLHF.